A selection of T cell receptor beta chains follows, all from one sample in a study of T cell repertoires in cytomegalovirus infection. The antigens of these receptors remain unknown. TCRdb recomputed calls from the reads with MiXCR, one row per CDR3 protein. Seen here are about 890,000 distinct CDR3 sequences, approximately 33% observed once, and the top ten hold about an eighth. Source: cultured CD8+ T cells from PBMCs, taken from culture after CMV antigen stimulation. The source is a human donor in good health (CMV status not recorded). Some clones in this sample may be carry-over from other donors' samples. CDR3s include the opening cysteine and the closing phenylalanine or tryptophan. The D gene is left open where the match is weak. The listing skips clone size in some rows; elsewhere it reads once, few, many or a size class.

d_call j_call v_call clone_size cdr3_aa cdr3_nt
TRBD2 TRBJ2-7 TRBV20-1 - CSARPLAGSLGEQYF TGCAGTGCTAGACCCCTAGCGGGGTCTCTCGGGGAGCAGTACTTC
- TRBJ2-5 TRBV6-5 few CASSPLGTKKETQYF TGTGCCAGCAGCCCTCTAGGAACGAAAAAAGAGACCCAGTACTTC
- TRBJ2-5 TRBV11-2 - CASNLQRNVQESQYF TGTGCCAGCAACCTTCAACGGAATGTCCAAGAGTCCCAGTACTTC
- TRBJ2-5 TRBV14 - CASSQDWRGETQYF TGTGCCAGCAGCCAAGATTGGAGAGGGGAGACCCAGTACTTC
- TRBJ1-1 TRBV20-1 few CSARVLGGEEGMNTEAFF TGCAGTGCTAGAGTCCTAGGGGGGGAAGAGGGCATGAACACTGAAGCTTTCTTT
- TRBJ2-5 TRBV19 few CASSINNLIETQYF TGTGCCAGTAGTATCAATAACCTGATAGAGACCCAGTACTTC
TRBD2 TRBJ2-3 TRBV19 - CASKISSGGTSTDTQYF TGTGCCAGTAAAATATCTAGCGGGGGTACTAGCACAGATACGCAGTATTTT
- TRBJ1-1 TRBV11-1 - CASSLPRWGTEALF TGTGCCAGCAGCTTGCCGAGGTGGGGCACTGAAGCTTTGTTT
- TRBJ1-1 TRBV6-1 - CASTGGEAFF TGTGCCAGCACGGGGGGCGAAGCTTTCTTT
TRBD1 TRBJ2-5 TRBV6-6 few CASSYSRTGVTETQYF TGTGCCAGCAGTTACTCGAGGACAGGGGTAACAGAGACCCAGTACTTC
- TRBJ2-1 TRBV28 - CASSSGIFRGEQFF TGTGCCAGCAGTTCTGGGATCTTTAGGGGTGAGCAGTTCTTC
- TRBJ2-3 TRBV2 few CASSVVDADTQYF TGTGCCAGCAGTGTCGTGGACGCAGATACGCAGTATTTT
- TRBJ2-3 TRBV4-1 - CAVGRAGTDTQYF TGCGCCGTCGGGCGGGCTGGTACAGATACGCAGTATTTT
- TRBJ2-7 TRBV29-1 - CSVVDGTYEQYF TGCAGCGTTGTTGACGGCACCTACGAGCAGTACTTC
- TRBJ1-1 TRBV4-1 - CASSQDATEAFF TGCGCCAGCAGCCAAGATGCCACTGAAGCTTTCTTT